This TCR beta chain was profiled in a study of early T cells in non-severe SARS-CoV-2 infection. As for the study in general: The input, bulk RNA from unsorted whole blood, was sequenced, and chains were unpaired.

The CDR3 spans 16 residues. The V gene's germline CDR1 is SGHTA and CDR2 FQGNSA. V lost 1 base and J 3 bases, leaving 13 bases between the germline ends. Individual cDNA molecules carried attached unique molecular identifiers. Each CDR3 protein gets one entry after TCRdb re-called the 5' RACE reads with MiXCR. The sample holds about 50,000 distinct CDR3 sequences, around 6.5% seen once. This rearrangement joins TRBV7-2 to TRBJ2-1, with D tentatively TRBD1 (5 bases). Source: whole blood, taken at baseline. This TCR came from an adult who was a healthcare worker with PCR-confirmed SARS-CoV-2 infection or an uninfected control (not recorded which). CDR3 region: CASSLDRRRGYNEQFF. Here the CDR3 DNA reads TGTGCCAGCAGCTTAGACAGGAGACGCGGCTACAATGAGCAGTTCTTC.